A single sample gave rise to the 8 T cell receptor beta chains below, sequenced in a study of T cell repertoires in cytomegalovirus infection. TCRdb re-called the reads with MiXCR, one entry per CDR3 protein. The sample lists fewer than 650,000 distinct CDR3 sequences, 40% occurring once. The antigens for these receptors are not known. The input for sequencing was cultured PBMCs, taken from culture after CMV antigen stimulation. Source of these receptors: a human donor in good health (CMV status not recorded). Some clones in this sample may be carry-over from other donors' samples.

In this sample, this clonotype turned up a few times. The rearrangement links TRBV7-2 to TRBJ1-1; D perhaps matches TRBD1 (6 bases). This CDR3 is built from 14 residues. Germline lookup yields CDR1 SGHTA and CDR2 FQGNSA. V was trimmed by 4 bases and J by 4 bases, leaving 13 bases between them. The CDR3 reads CASSSKTGSTEAFF. CDR3 in DNA: TGTGCCAGCAGCTCAAAGACAGGAAGCACTGAAGCTTTCTTT.

For the CDR3, the DNA is TGTGCCAGCAGCTTGAATCCTGGGGGCGTCAAAAACATTCAGTACTTC. Its translation is CASSLNPGGVKNIQYF. The V call is TRBV5-6, the J call TRBJ2-4; D perhaps matches TRBD1 (6 bases). Looked up from germline, CDR1 is SGHDT and CDR2 is YYEEEE. CDR3 length: 16 amino acids. The V end was cut by 1 base, the J end by 3 bases, with 14 bases between. Complete variable domain (other parts from reference TRBV5-6 and TRBJ2-4): DAGVTQSPTHLIKTRGQQVTLRCSPKSGHDTVSWYQQALGQGPQFIFQYYEEEERQRGNFPDRFSGHQFPNYSSELNVNALLLGDSALYLCASSLNPGGVKNIQYFGAGTRLSVL.

The table lists this clonotype with a few counts. Here the CDR3 DNA reads TGCGCCAGCAGCCAAGACGGACTAGCGGGAGTAGGATCTGGCGAGCAGTACTTC. Its protein is CASSQDGLAGVGSGEQYF. The V call is TRBV4-3, the J call TRBJ2-7, with 13 nucleotides matching TRBD2. Germline CDR1 LGHNA, CDR2 YSLEER. The length of the CDR3 is 18 residues. The trim removed 0 bases at V and 6 bases at J, leaving 11 bases unmatched.

The chain employs TRBV5-1 and TRBJ2-1; perhaps TRBD1 as D (6 bases). Between the trimmed V and J ends, which lost 0 bases and 4 bases, there was a span of 8 bases. The CDR3 has 14 residues. The V gene's germline CDR1 is SGHRS and CDR2 YFSETQ. CDR3 protein: CASSLGDIYNEQFF. DNA of the CDR3: TGCGCCAGCAGCTTGGGGGACATATACAATGAGCAGTTCTTC.

The rearrangement joins TRBV6-5 to TRBJ1-1; D is possibly TRBD1 (5 bases). CDR3 length equals 15 residues. Trimming left V 7 bases short and J 1 base short, with 16 bases between. Germline CDR1 reads MNHEY; CDR2 reads SVGAGI. The CDR3, as DNA: TGTGCCAGCACCACAGCCGGGACGCCGAACACTGAAGCTTTCTTT. This translates into CASTTAGTPNTEAFF.

The V call is TRBV19, the J call TRBJ2-7; 9 bases agree with TRBD1. Trimming removed 9 bases from V and 0 bases from J; junction bases left unmatched: 9. Germline loops: CDR1 LNHDA, CDR2 SQIVND (reference sequence). CDR3 length equals 15 residues. This CDR3 is CASDRGKGGSYEQYF. CDR3 DNA sequence: TGTGCCAGCGACAGGGGGAAGGGAGGCTCCTACGAGCAGTACTTC.

This rearrangement joins TRBV28 to TRBJ2-6, with a weak D call TRBD1 (6 bases). V lost 5 bases, J lost 11 bases, and 19 bases lay in between. The length of the CDR3 is 15 residues. Germline CDR1 is MDHEN and CDR2 is SYDVKM. The DNA of the CDR3 is TGTGCCAGCAGTACCAGGACAGTGGGTCCATACGTCCTGACTTTC. It encodes CASSTRTVGPYVLTF.

V gene TRBV7-9 combines with J gene TRBJ2-3, with D unclear. This CDR3 region has 12 residues. V shed 7 bases and J shed 9 bases, with 14 bases lying between them. Germline CDR1 reads SEHNR; CDR2 reads FQNEAQ (reference sequence). This CDR3 is CASTQDASTQYF. The CDR3 bases are TGTGCCAGCACCCAGGACGCCTCAACGCAGTATTTT.